This is a list of T cell receptor beta chains from one sample in a study of shared clonotypes between healthy human individuals. The repertoire was sequenced with immunoSEQ multiplex PCR; TCRdb's copy has only in-frame clones and lacks some. The sample includes under 1,100,000 clones, around 76% of them seen just once. Source material: memory CD4+ T cells sorted from blood. The receptors here all came from a man younger than 35 in good health. CDR3s include the opening cysteine and the closing phenylalanine or tryptophan. D genes are given only for firm matches. Clone size is shown for a subset of rows, as once, few, many or a class of expanded clone.

clone_size j_call v_call d_call cdr3_length cdr3_aa cdr3_nt
. TRBJ1-6 TRBV25-1 . 13 CASSEYDNSPLHF TGTGCCAGCAGTGAATATGATAATTCACCCCTCCACTTT
once TRBJ2-7 TRBV18 . 15 CASSRAQDGGYEQYF TGTGCCAGCTCACGTGCACAGGACGGGGGATACGAGCAGTACTTC
. TRBJ1-5 TRBV7-2 TRBD1 18 CASSQNLSRDRGLRPQHF TGTGCCAGCAGCCAAAATTTGAGCCGGGACAGGGGTCTCCGGCCCCAGCATTTT
. TRBJ1-4 TRBV5-8 . 16 CASSLAGKGTNEKLFF TGTGCCAGCAGCCTGGCCGGGAAAGGAACTAATGAAAAACTGTTTTTT
. TRBJ1-2 TRBV11-2 TRBD1 15 CASSLRDSAYYGYTF TGTGCCAGCAGCTTAAGGGACAGCGCATACTATGGCTACACCTTC
. TRBJ2-7 TRBV18 TRBD1 12 CASSQDRREQYF TGTGCCAGCTCACAGGACAGGCGGGAGCAGTACTTC
few TRBJ1-5 TRBV4-2 . 13 CASSQGGNQPQHF TGTGCCAGCAGCCAAGGCGGAAATCAGCCCCAGCATTTT
. TRBJ2-3 TRBV2 . 15 CASRLLETSTDTQYF TGTGCCAGCAGATTGCTAGAAACTAGCACAGATACGCAGTATTTT
. TRBJ1-2 TRBV6-1 . 15 CATSSSNFANYGYTF TGTGCCACCTCGTCCAGTAATTTCGCTAACTATGGCTACACCTTC
. TRBJ1-5 TRBV2 . 15 CASSEGPYGNQPQHF TGTGCCAGCAGTGAAGGCCCCTATGGCAATCAGCCCCAGCATTTT
. TRBJ2-5 TRBV2 . 14 CASSDLGRVETQYF TGTGCCAGCAGTGACCTAGGACGGGTAGAGACCCAGTACTTC
. TRBJ2-7 TRBV5-1 . 14 CASSLGSSLYEQYF TGCGCCAGCAGCTTGGGGAGTAGCTTGTACGAGCAGTACTTC
few TRBJ2-1 TRBV28 . 15 CASSFRPGMGRGQFF TGTGCCAGCAGTTTTCGCCCAGGAATGGGTAGGGGGCAGTTCTTC
. TRBJ1-6 TRBV28 TRBD1 17 CASSSTGTGGWRSPLHF TGTGCCAGCAGCTCAACCGGGACAGGGGGCTGGAGGTCACCCCTCCACTTT
few TRBJ1-3 TRBV25-1 . 12 CASSTPGNTIYF TGTGCCAGCAGTACACCTGGAAACACCATATATTTT
. TRBJ2-7 TRBV30 . 13 CAWIPAAGYEQYF TGTGCCTGGATCCCAGCAGCAGGCTACGAGCAGTACTTC
. TRBJ2-6 TRBV7-9 TRBD1 17 CASSPDGQASGANVLTF TGTGCCAGCAGCCCCGATGGACAGGCCTCTGGGGCCAACGTCCTGACTTTC
. TRBJ2-7 TRBV7-2 . 15 CASREAGGGTYEQYF TGTGCCAGCAGGGAAGCGGGTGGGGGGACCTACGAGCAGTACTTC
. TRBJ2-1 TRBV6-5 . 13 CASRPPGLDEQFF TGTGCCAGCAGACCTCCGGGACTCGATGAGCAGTTCTTC
. TRBJ2-7 TRBV6-1 . 17 CASSESFRGGVAYEQYF TGTGCCAGCAGTGAATCTTTTAGGGGGGGAGTCGCCTACGAGCAGTACTTC
. TRBJ2-3 TRBV7-9 TRBD1 17 CASSRNTGTASTDTQYF TGTGCCAGCAGCCGGAATACCGGGACAGCTAGCACAGATACGCAGTATTTT
many TRBJ2-5 TRBV6-6 . 13 CASAREGAETQYF TGTGCCAGCGCAAGGGAGGGGGCGGAGACCCAGTACTTC
. TRBJ2-1 TRBV9 . 15 CASSVGRLVHNEQFF TGTGCCAGCAGCGTAGGGAGACTAGTTCACAATGAGCAGTTCTTC
. TRBJ2-5 TRBV25-1 . 15 CASSPNIQGGETQYF TGTGCCAGCAGCCCGAACATACAGGGGGGGGAGACCCAGTACTTC
. TRBJ2-5 TRBV13 . 13 CASSFGVQETQYF TGTGCCAGCAGCTTCGGAGTTCAAGAGACCCAGTACTTC
. TRBJ2-1 TRBV4-1 . 15 CASTTSGTGDNEQFF TGCGCCAGCACTACCTCCGGGACTGGAGACAATGAGCAGTTCTTC
. TRBJ1-1 TRBV5-4 . 15 CASNYPGRENTEAFF TGTGCCAGCAACTACCCTGGGCGGGAGAACACTGAAGCTTTCTTT
. TRBJ2-7 TRBV4-1 TRBD1 17 CASSQGAFGTGAYEQYF TGCGCCAGCAGCCAAGGCGCATTCGGGACAGGGGCCTACGAGCAGTACTTC
. TRBJ2-6 TRBV6-4 . 15 CASSAQDSGANVLTF TGTGCCAGCAGTGCCCAGGACTCTGGGGCCAACGTCCTGACTTTC
. TRBJ2-3 TRBV28 TRBD2 18 CASSRIRRGVPEKDTQYF TGTGCCAGCAGTCGCATTAGGCGGGGGGTCCCCGAAAAAGATACGCAGTATTTT
. TRBJ2-5 TRBV25-1 . 11 CASSERFEQYF TGTGCCAGCAGTGAGAGATTTGAGCAGTACTTC
few TRBJ1-1 TRBV10-2 . 14 CASSESWTYTEAFF TGCGCCAGCAGTGAGTCGTGGACTTACACTGAAGCTTTCTTT
. TRBJ1-5 TRBV15 TRBD1 15 CATSRDTGANQPQHF TGTGCCACCAGCAGAGATACAGGGGCCAATCAGCCCCAGCATTTT
. TRBJ2-5 TRBV5-1 TRBD2 16 CASSRGGSGRAETQYF TGCGCCAGCAGCCGGGGAGGTAGCGGGAGGGCTGAGACCCAGTACTTC
many TRBJ2-7 TRBV7-8 TRBD1 16 CASSLMGTGGHYEQYF TGTGCCAGCAGCTTAATGGGGACAGGGGGACACTACGAGCAGTACTTC
. TRBJ1-2 TRBV5-1 . 13 CASSLSQEGGYTF TGCGCCAGCAGCTTGTCACAGGAAGGTGGCTACACCTTC
. TRBJ1-5 TRBV6-5 . 15 CASRWEEGVNQPQHF TGTGCCAGCAGGTGGGAGGAGGGAGTAAATCAGCCCCAGCATTTT
. TRBJ2-7 TRBV7-9 . 16 CASSLEYSYRPYEQYF TGTGCCAGCAGCTTAGAATATAGCTACAGGCCCTACGAGCAGTACTTC
. TRBJ2-2 TRBV4-3 . 13 CASSGIMAGELFF TGCGCCAGCAGCGGGATAATGGCCGGGGAGCTGTTTTTT
. TRBJ2-1 TRBV30 . 14 CAWIRRGTYNEQFF TGTGCCTGGATTCGGAGGGGCACCTACAATGAGCAGTTCTTC
. TRBJ2-5 TRBV19 TRBD1 13 CASGQGGRETQYF TGTGCCAGTGGACAGGGGGGAAGAGAGACCCAGTACTTC
. TRBJ2-7 TRBV5-1 TRBD1 14 CASRGDRVAYEQYF TGCGCCAGCAGAGGGGACAGGGTGGCCTACGAGCAGTACTTC
. TRBJ1-1 TRBV2 . 13 CASSGLVGTEAFF TGTGCCAGCAGTGGATTGGTAGGAACTGAAGCTTTCTTT
. TRBJ2-1 TRBV7-2 . 15 CASSLVQGKHNEQFF TGTGCCAGCAGCTTAGTACAGGGAAAACACAATGAGCAGTTCTTC
. TRBJ2-7 TRBV25-1 TRBD1 11 CASTTGVEQYF TGTGCCAGCACGACAGGGGTGGAGCAGTACTTC
. TRBJ2-7 TRBV2 . 14 CASTNDRSSYEQYF TGTGCCAGCACCAATGACAGGAGCTCCTACGAGCAGTACTTC
. TRBJ1-6 TRBV19 . 15 CASSMSPGTNSPLHF TGTGCCAGTAGTATGAGTCCGGGTACTAATTCACCCCTCCACTTT
. TRBJ2-4 TRBV19 TRBD2 16 CASSIDQLAGGLIQYF TGTGCCAGTAGTATAGACCAACTAGCGGGAGGTCTCATTCAGTACTTC